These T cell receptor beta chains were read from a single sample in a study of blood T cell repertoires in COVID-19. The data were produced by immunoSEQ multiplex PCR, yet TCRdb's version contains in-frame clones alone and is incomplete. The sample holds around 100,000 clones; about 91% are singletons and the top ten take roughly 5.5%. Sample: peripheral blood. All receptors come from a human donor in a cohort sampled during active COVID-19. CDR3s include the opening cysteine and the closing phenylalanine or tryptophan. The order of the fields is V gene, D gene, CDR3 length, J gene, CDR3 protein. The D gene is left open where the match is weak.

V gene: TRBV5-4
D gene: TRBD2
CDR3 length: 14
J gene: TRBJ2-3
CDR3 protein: CASSVLAGGDTQYF

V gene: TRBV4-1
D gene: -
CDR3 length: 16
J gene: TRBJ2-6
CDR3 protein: CASSLRGDPGANVLTF

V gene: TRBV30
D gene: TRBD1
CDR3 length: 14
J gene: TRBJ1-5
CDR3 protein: CAWSAGTGRQPQHF

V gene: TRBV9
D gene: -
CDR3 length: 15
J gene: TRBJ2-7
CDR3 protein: CASSVGLSGSYEQYF

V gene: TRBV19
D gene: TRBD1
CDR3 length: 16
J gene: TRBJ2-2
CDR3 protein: CASGAGTVLTGGELFF

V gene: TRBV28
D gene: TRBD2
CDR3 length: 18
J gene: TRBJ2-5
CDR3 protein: CASSDSWTSGGFQETQYF

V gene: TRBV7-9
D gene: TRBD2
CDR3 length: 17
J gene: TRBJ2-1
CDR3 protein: CASSLDRRASGLDEQFF

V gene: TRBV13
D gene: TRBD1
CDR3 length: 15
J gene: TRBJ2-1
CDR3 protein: CASSLRGQGVNEQFF

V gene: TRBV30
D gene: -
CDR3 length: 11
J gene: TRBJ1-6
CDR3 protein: CAWSDNSPLHF

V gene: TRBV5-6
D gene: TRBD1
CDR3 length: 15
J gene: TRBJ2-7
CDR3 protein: CASSRPGQGIYEQYF

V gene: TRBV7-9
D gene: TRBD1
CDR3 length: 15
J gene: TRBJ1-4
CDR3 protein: CASSHPGTGREKLFF

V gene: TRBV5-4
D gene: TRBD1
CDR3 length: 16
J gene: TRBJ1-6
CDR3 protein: CASSFGQGAYNSPLHF

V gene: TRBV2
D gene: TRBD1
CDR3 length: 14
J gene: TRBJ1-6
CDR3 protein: CASRRQGNNSPLHF

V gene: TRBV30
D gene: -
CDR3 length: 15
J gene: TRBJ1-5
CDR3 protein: CAWSSGYLGNQPQHF

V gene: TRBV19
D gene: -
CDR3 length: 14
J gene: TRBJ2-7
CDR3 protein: CASSIQDHPYEQYF

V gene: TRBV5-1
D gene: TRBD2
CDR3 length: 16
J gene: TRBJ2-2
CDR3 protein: CASSLRVQRGSGELFF

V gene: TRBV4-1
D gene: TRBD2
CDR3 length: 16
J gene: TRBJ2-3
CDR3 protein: CASSQYTSASTDTQYF

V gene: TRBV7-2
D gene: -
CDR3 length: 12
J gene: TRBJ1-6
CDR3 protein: CASSFNNSPLHF

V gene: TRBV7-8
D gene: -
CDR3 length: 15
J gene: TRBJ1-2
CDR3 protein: CASSLKQGSSYGYTF

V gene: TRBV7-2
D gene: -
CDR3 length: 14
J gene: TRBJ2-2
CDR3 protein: CASSLAQLTGELFF

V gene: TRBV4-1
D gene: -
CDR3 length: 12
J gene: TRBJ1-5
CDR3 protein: CASSQDGQPQHF